This is a list of T cell receptor beta chains from one sample in a study of T cells in Graves' hyperthyroidism and ophthalmopathy. TCRdb processed the multiplex PCR reads anew with MiXCR; each CDR3 protein has one entry. The sample lists approximately 410,000 distinct CDR3 sequences; around 15% were seen once. Sequencing input: blood. These receptors all stem from a man between 18 and 29 years old with Graves' ophthalmopathy. CDR3s include the opening cysteine and the closing phenylalanine or tryptophan. Fields, in order: V gene, clone size, J gene, D gene, CDR3 DNA, CDR3 protein. The D gene is left open where the match is weak. A row's size may be missing; if present it is once, few, many or a size class.

V: TRBV18
size: many
J: TRBJ1-1
D: TRBD1
DNA: TGTGCCAGCTCACGCCGACAGGGCGACACTGAAGCTTTCTTT
CDR3: CASSRRQGDTEAFF

V: TRBV19
size: few
J: TRBJ1-5
D: TRBD1
DNA: TGTGCCAGTAGTATCGGGACAGAAGGCAATCAGCCCCAGCATTTT
CDR3: CASSIGTEGNQPQHF

V: TRBV6-2/TRBV6-3
size: many
J: TRBJ1-5
D: TRBD1
DNA: TGTGCCAGCAAAGTCATAGGACAGGGGGCAGGGCAGCCCCAGCATTTT
CDR3: CASKVIGQGAGQPQHF

V: TRBV5-1
size: few
J: TRBJ2-2
D: NA
DNA: TGCGCCAGCGGATACAACACCGGGGAGCTGTTTTTT
CDR3: CASGYNTGELFF

V: TRBV3-1
size: NA
J: TRBJ2-1
D: TRBD2
DNA: TGTGCCAGCAGCCAAGTTAGCGGGAGCTCCTACAATGAGCAGTTCTTC
CDR3: CASSQVSGSSYNEQFF

V: TRBV5-1
size: few
J: TRBJ2-2
D: TRBD1
DNA: TGCGCCAGCAGCGATCAGGGGGATGGGGAGCTGTTTTTT
CDR3: CASSDQGDGELFF

V: TRBV11-2
size: many
J: TRBJ2-3
D: NA
DNA: TGTGCCAGCAGCTTAGCACCAGATACGCAGTATTTT
CDR3: CASSLAPDTQYF

V: TRBV10-1
size: NA
J: TRBJ2-7
D: TRBD1
DNA: TGCGCCAGCAGTGGGTCCGGGACAGGGATACACGAGCAGTACTTC
CDR3: CASSGSGTGIHEQYF

V: TRBV7-8
size: many
J: TRBJ1-6
D: TRBD1
DNA: TGTGCCAGCAGCTTAGCGACCGGGACAGCCAATTCACCCCTCCACTTT
CDR3: CASSLATGTANSPLHF

V: TRBV4-1
size: many
J: TRBJ2-7
D: NA
DNA: TGCGCCAGCAGCCAAGTGGGGGGCGAATACGAGCAGTACTTC
CDR3: CASSQVGGEYEQYF

V: TRBV4-1
size: few
J: TRBJ1-1
D: TRBD1
DNA: TGCGCCAGCGGCAGGTCCGGGACAGAGAACACTGAAGCTTTCTTT
CDR3: CASGRSGTENTEAFF

V: TRBV6-1
size: many
J: TRBJ2-7
D: TRBD2
DNA: TGTGCCAGCAGTGCTTGGACTAGCGGATCCTACGAGCAGTACTTC
CDR3: CASSAWTSGSYEQYF

V: TRBV11-2
size: once
J: TRBJ2-5
D: TRBD2
DNA: TGTGCCAGCACCCAAAATATGGCGCTAGCGGAAGAGACCCAGTACTTC
CDR3: CASTQNMALAEETQYF

V: TRBV2
size: few
J: TRBJ1-1
D: TRBD1
DNA: TGTGCCAGCGCCGGGACAGGGAACACTGAAGCTTTCTTT
CDR3: CASAGTGNTEAFF

V: TRBV9
size: NA
J: TRBJ2-5
D: NA
DNA: TGTGCCAGCAGCGTAGATAGGGGTTGGCAAGAGACCCAGTACTTC
CDR3: CASSVDRGWQETQYF

V: TRBV7-9
size: many
J: TRBJ2-1
D: TRBD2
DNA: TGTGCCAGCAGCTTAAGGGGACTAGACGACAATGAGCAGTTCTTC
CDR3: CASSLRGLDDNEQFF

V: TRBV3-1
size: many
J: TRBJ2-3
D: NA
DNA: TGTGCCAGCAGCCAAAGGACGGATGGGACAGATACGCAGTATTTT
CDR3: CASSQRTDGTDTQYF

V: TRBV11-2
size: NA
J: TRBJ1-1
D: NA
DNA: TGTGCCAGCAGCCCGGTGGACGGGACTGAAGCTTTCTTT
CDR3: CASSPVDGTEAFF

V: TRBV12-3/TRBV12-4
size: many
J: TRBJ2-7
D: NA
DNA: TGTGCCAGCAGTTTAGCGGGAGTACGCGAGCAGTACTTC
CDR3: CASSLAGVREQYF

V: TRBV4-1
size: few
J: TRBJ1-4
D: TRBD1
DNA: TGCGCCAGCAGCCAAGATTCCCACAGGGGGACTAATGAAAAACTGTTTTTT
CDR3: CASSQDSHRGTNEKLFF

V: TRBV6-1
size: many
J: TRBJ2-7
D: TRBD1
DNA: TGTGCCAGCAGTCCCTCTCCGGGACAGGGGATCTCCCGCTACGAGCAGTACTTC
CDR3: CASSPSPGQGISRYEQYF